This T cell receptor (beta chain) was obtained from a study of blood T cell repertoires in COVID-19. Study-level information: Collection of acute and convalescent COVID-19 samples took place in the United States, Italy and Spain. T cells, B-cell-depleted T cells, or PBMCs supplied cDNA or gDNA.

V lost 4 bases, J lost 0 bases, and 5 bases stayed unmatched. Per the germline V gene, CDR1 is MDHEN and CDR2 is SYDVKM. The CDR3 totals 15 residues. Original processing notes: Reference gene primer amplification gave estimated nucleated cell counts. The table came from immunoSEQ multiplex PCR; TCRdb's copy has only in-frame clones and leaves some out. V and J calls and clone size are given by that table; D and trimming were obtained from the DNA. The sample includes 380,000 or so clones, approximately 88% of them seen just once. This clonotype was obtained from a man between 35 and 55 years old with acute or convalescent COVID-19. Sequencing was done on a sample of peripheral blood. The chain links TRBV28 to TRBJ1-1; the match to TRBD1 covers 7 bases. Written as DNA, the CDR3 is TGTGCCAGCAGTTCGGGACAGTGGATGAACACTGAAGCTTTCTTT. As protein: CASSSGQWMNTEAFF.